The sequence of this TCR beta chain was determined in a study of vaccination and CD4 T cells after COVID-19. Specified treatment: approximately nine-day PBMC culture with coronavirus spike peptide pools or control peptides (ViraFEST assay). Researchers used the Oncomine TCR Beta short-read assay to sequence DNA from cultured CD4+ T cells. In TCRdb, the PCR reads were re-called with MiXCR into one record per CDR3 protein. The sample records roughly 13,000 distinct CDR3 sequences, 62% being singletons. As concerns this clonotype: No antigen is known for it.

CDR3 length equals 13 residues. Per the germline V gene, CDR1 is DFQATT and CDR2 is SNEGSKA (reference sequence). Germline trimming cut 4 bases from V and 3 bases from J; bases unmatched to any gene: 1. The receptor comes from a human donor who had recovered from COVID-19. The chain has TRBV20-1 and TRBJ2-3; 10 bases are shared with TRBD2. Input material: CD4+ T cells from blood, cultured in vitro. CDR3 bases: TGCAGTGCTAAGACTAGCGGGACAGATACGCAGTATTTT. Its translation: CSAKTSGTDTQYF.